This TCR beta chain was obtained from a study of cytomegalovirus exposure and HLA in healthy donors (dated 2017 in TCRdb). With regard to the full study: An earlier analysis of approximately 600 of the donors reported more than 250 Gb of sequence data and 100 million to 130 million unique TCR beta sequences from about 179 million T cells. Roughly 300 gigabases of sequencing data and around 85 million unique TCR sequences made up an early release that covered about 640 HLA-typed donors. Of the roughly 410 genotyped donors, approximately 80% were placed in the genetic ancestry cluster associated with self-reported Caucasian donors. The aim of the study was to test whether cataloging public T cell receptors could identify signatures of past pathogen exposure. Using immunosequencing, the study profiled T cell repertoires from about 610 subjects and related those repertoires to cytomegalovirus serostatus. Besides the first cohort of around 700 subjects, a separate validation cohort made up of over 100 different subjects was used. To predict cytomegalovirus infection status, the study combined high-throughput TCR immunosequencing, statistical association of individual TCRs with disease status, and machine learning. To study patterns of TCR occurrence, a later analysis re-analyzed previously published TCR beta repertoires from 650 to 750 donors and added high-resolution HLA genotyping. The later analysis used no new phenotypic data to find candidate immune exposures, relying instead on TCR beta sequences and their occurrence across donors. An earlier analysis of approximately 640 of the donors applied high-throughput TCR beta sequencing to assess whether each TCR beta V gene segment acted as functional or pseudogenic. Alongside the repertoire data, information on donor age, sex, ethnicity and CMV serostatus was compiled. A later genetic analysis took genome-wide SNP genotypes for about 55% of the 666 donors and used that subset as a discovery cohort. All discovery cohort repertoires had been generated on a single sequencing platform. HLA typing covered class I and class II loci at four-digit resolution. Typing coverage varied by locus: 629-630 donors for A, B, C, DRB1 and DQB1; approximately 520 for DQA1; around 570 for DPA1; around 450 for DPB1. Because of strong linkage in the cohort, a few DR-DQ haplotypes were treated as single units for association and clustering. Among about 410 genotyped donors of the cohort, an average of roughly 230,000 unique TCR beta nucleotide sequences was sequenced per donor, of which 15% to 20% were non-productive.

Beyond this particular receptor, the publication reports: The study listed approximately 150 TCR beta chains as associated with cytomegalovirus. The earlier analysis of about 600 of the donors excluded some 15 rarely observed V segments, including chromosome 9 orphons, because counts were too low. Only TCR beta chains were sequenced in this cohort, and the absence of alpha or paired-chain data limited detectable features. In a later genetic analysis, a missense DCLRE1C variant was associated with V-gene and J-gene trimming of TCR beta chains, and the association was replicated in an independent cohort. Specific HLA alleles were associated with some 15,000 TCR beta sequences at a false discovery rate of 0.05 in a later analysis. A later analysis found that TCR association rates varied across HLA loci, with DRB1 alleles showing the most associated TCRs and HLA-C alleles the fewest. Because the 87-base-pair reads could not distinguish some IMGT-functional V segments, including TRBV6-2 and TRBV6-3, those segments were excluded. For the cohort, immune exposure information was limited to CMV serostatus. Most CMV-associated TCR beta chains appeared to be HLA-restricted in a later analysis, and the HLA associations seemed to be driven largely by CMV exposure. According to a later genetic analysis, donors in an Asian-associated ancestry cluster had fewer N-insertions in productive TCRs than the roughly 670-donor mean. Cytomegalovirus status was reported to be diagnosed by the classifier with high specificity and sensitivity in both the original and validation cohorts. Linkage disequilibrium might explain the correlated functional status among segregating V segments, but an unknown experimental factor could not be ruled out. A later analysis found that HLA-associated TCR beta chains were more clonally expanded and had lower generation probabilities than equally common non-associated chains. Presence/absence analyses assumed roughly uniform sequencing depth across donors, an assumption that may not hold. Assigning TCR associations to individual alleles was difficult when HLA alleles, especially DR and DQ, strongly co-occurred. Because HLA typing was unavailable for some donors at each locus, only the typed subset was used in association tests. The sequencing pipeline was judged likely to have produced a cluster of highly shared sequence variants as a technical artifact. A further reported finding was that TCR beta sequences accurately predicted the HLA-A and HLA-B alleles for most subjects in the first cohort. The authors suggested that the approach could potentially be extended to other disease states and immunological phenotypes. Most TCR sequences were observed very rarely across donors, whereas some public TCRs were present in many individuals. Broadly in line with IMGT annotations, most TCR beta V segments showed up in productive rearrangements about 90% or about 30% of the time in an earlier analysis of some 590 of the donors. A few of the identified cytomegalovirus-associated TCR beta chains were confirmed in vitro to be specific for cytomegalovirus antigens. A later analysis reported that several top co-occurrence clusters appeared linked to parvovirus B19, influenza, CMV and Epstein-Barr virus.

By share, this clone ranks as medium-sized (0.01 to 0.1%). Which antigen it targets is not known. It has no much larger one-base neighbor in the sample; base qualities were not kept. The cohort consisted of 650 to 850 healthy bone marrow donors. At the time of sampling, every cohort member was nominally healthy, though immune exposures that went unrecorded were likely present. CMV serostatus was recorded as positive for roughly 290 and negative for about 50% of the 666 cohort members, whereas no CMV serostatus was recorded for the donor in question. Every donor gave a peripheral blood sample, and the peripheral blood mononuclear cells from that sample were used for TCR beta sequencing. Genomic DNA was extracted from the blood cell samples with the Qiagen DNeasy Blood Extraction Kit. V lost 4 bases and J lost 6 bases, and the count of bases not matched to a germline gene is 12. The CDR1 and CDR2 encoded by the germline V gene (reference sequence) are SGHKS and YYEKEE. There are 15 amino acids in the CDR3, from cysteine to phenylalanine inclusive. Only the CDR3 part of the read is kept: 45 bases, read in frame from the first base.

Receptors were amplified or captured by the immunoSEQ multiplex PCR assay. The multiplex PCR relied on a mix of 60 forward primers for TCR Vbeta segments and 13 reverse primers for TCR Jbeta segments. Amplification of the CDR3 region of rearranged TCR beta genes was performed with a multiplex PCR assay on genomic DNA. The Illumina HiSeq System was used to sequence the amplified TCR beta libraries as 87-base-pair reads. On the authors' methods: In a later analysis, 70 million to 95 million unique TCR beta chains were counted across the 500 to 850 repertoires, and some 10 million of these chains were shared by at least two donors. To remove PCR and sequencing errors, raw reads were error-corrected and collapsed into unique sequences using a nearest-neighbor algorithm that merged closely related sequences. Alignment of CDR3 sequences to IMGT reference sequences was used to assign V, D and J gene segments. Each retained sequence needed at least a six-nucleotide match to both a V gene segment and a J gene segment. Rearrangements were called productive when the CDR3 lacked stop codons and stayed in frame with V and J; all others were non-productive. Following IMGT convention, CDR3 was defined as the stretch from the second conserved V-encoded cysteine to the conserved J-encoded phenylalanine. The earlier analysis of around 640 of the donors excluded sequences that lacked an unambiguous match to a single V gene segment. An earlier analysis of fewer than 750 of the donors called V segments functional above 56.7% productive rearrangements and segregating when the between-donor standard deviation exceeded 5%. A statistical classification framework was developed to diagnose cytomegalovirus status using the catalog of TCR beta chain sequences. In a later analysis, V and J genes were assigned by comparing TCR nucleotide sequences against IMGT/GENE-DB human TR gene sequences. Using the TCRdist pipeline, a later analysis assigned CDR3 sequences along with most-parsimonious VDJ recombination scenarios. In a later analysis, every TCR beta chain was defined by the combination of its CDR3 amino acid sequence and its V-gene family, and reads without a unique V-gene family were dropped. To address suspected cross-contamination and a sequencing artifact, a later analysis removed 592 highly shared, low-generation-probability nucleotide sequences. In a later analysis, a clonal expansion index for each public chain was calculated from normalized within-repertoire ranks of inferred template counts. Generation probabilities in a later analysis came from a VDJ recombination model fitted to out-of-frame rearrangements, and those results were checked against IGoR. In a later analysis, TCR-TCR, TCR-HLA and TCR-CMV co-occurrence was scored with hypergeometric tests, and a repertoire-size bias correction was applied to TCR pairs. A later analysis estimated false discovery rates by permuting HLA or CMV assignments 20 times. In a later analysis, co-occurring TCRs were grouped using DBSCAN, and TCRdist sequence similarity was added for clustering within HLA-allele-positive subsets. Repertoires with fewer than 30,000 or more than 120,000 public chains, plus five repertoires with anomalous nucleotide sharing, were excluded from co-occurrence clustering. TCRdb retrieved this table from immuneACCESS and kept in-frame rearrangements only. Not all clones are present; in checked studies, unresolved V genes account for under half, and no reason is known for the remainder. That table gives V, J and clone size, and the DNA gave D and trimming. The sample table lists 45,000 to 55,000 clones, around 50% of them with a count of one. Of the sample, 12% is held by the ten largest clones.

Sequences were obtained from PBMCs. The TCR comes from a human donor in good health. The V and J genes are TRBV5-5 and TRBJ1-1; 7 bases in the middle match TRBD1. CDR3 reads: CASSNYDRVAAEAFF. The DNA sequence is TGTGCCAGCAGCAACTACGACAGGGTTGCCGCTGAAGCTTTCTTT.